This T cell receptor beta chain was obtained from a study of cytomegalovirus exposure and HLA in healthy donors. Vbeta (60) and Jbeta (13) primers were used in the PCR. TCRdb keeps only in-frame clones here, not all; method: immunoSEQ multiplex PCR. The sample lists around 200,000 clones, around three quarters occurring once. Findings and limits, study-wide: Follow-up analysis later connected one missense variant in DCLRE1C with trimming of TCR beta V- and J-genes.

Comment on this clone: Antigen specificity is unknown.

Germline V gene sequence: CDR1 GTSNPN, CDR2 SVGIG (reference sequence). The length of the CDR3 is 13 residues. V was pared by 4 bases and J by 4 bases, with 2 bases of the junction left unmatched. Sequencing input: PBMCs. This TCR was recovered from a middle-aged man in good health and CMV-seronegative. The rearrangement links TRBV30 to TRBJ2-1, with 9 bases fitting TRBD2. CDR3 in amino acids: CAWTSGGYNEQFF. CDR3 in DNA: TGTGCCTGGACCAGCGGGGGGTACAATGAGCAGTTCTTC.